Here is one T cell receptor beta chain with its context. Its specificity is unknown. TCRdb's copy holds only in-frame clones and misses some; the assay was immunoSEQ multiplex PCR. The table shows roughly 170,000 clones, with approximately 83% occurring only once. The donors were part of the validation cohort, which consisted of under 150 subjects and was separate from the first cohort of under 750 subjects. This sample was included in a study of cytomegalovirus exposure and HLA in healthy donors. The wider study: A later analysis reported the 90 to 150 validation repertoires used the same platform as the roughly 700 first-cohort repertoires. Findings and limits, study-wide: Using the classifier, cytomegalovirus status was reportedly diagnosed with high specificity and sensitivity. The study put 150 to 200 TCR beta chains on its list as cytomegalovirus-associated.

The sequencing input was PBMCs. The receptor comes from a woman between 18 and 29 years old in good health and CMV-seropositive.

CDR3 nucleotides: TGTGCCAGCAGTGAGGGACAGACAAATCAGCCCCAGCATTTT. Translating gives CASSEGQTNQPQHF. The chain couples TRBV6-1 to TRBJ1-5; 7 nucleotides line up with TRBD1. The CDR3 covers 14 residues. In germline, CDR1 is MNHNS, CDR2 SASEGT. V lost 3 bases, J lost 4 bases, and 3 bases stayed unmatched.